This T cell receptor beta chain was observed in a study of T cell changes during pregnancy in multiple sclerosis. The V end lost 5 bases, the J end lost 3 bases, and 13 bases lay between the germline ends. There are 14 residues in the CDR3. Germline CDR1 reads SNHLY; CDR2 reads FYNNEI. Here immunoSEQ multiplex PCR was the method, and the copy in TCRdb shows in-frame clones only, minus some. The repertoire holds tens of thousands of clones, with 90% to 95% as singletons. This chain joins TRBV2 and TRBJ1-2; maybe TRBD1 (6 bases). Material: CD4+ T cells from peripheral blood mononuclear cells, obtained in the second trimester of pregnancy. This sequence originates from a female donor with multiple sclerosis, enrolled in a pregnancy study. The CDR3 DNA sequence: TGTGCCAGCAGTACTAACAGGGTGGACTATGGCTACACCTTC. Residues: CASSTNRVDYGYTF.